The TCR beta chain under discussion was sequenced for a study of T cell responses to AZD1222 COVID-19 vaccine. Study-wide points: Baseline serology detected seropositivity in only a handful of AZD1222 recipients.

On this clone: What it recognizes is unknown.

Looked up from germline, CDR1 is KGHSH and CDR2 is LQKENI. This CDR3 is 15 amino acids long. The J segment lost 2 bases and the V segment lost 8 bases, leaving 9 bases of the junction unmatched. Profiled with immunoSEQ multiplex PCR; TCRdb holds only in-frame clones, not every one. The table has roughly 180,000 clones, 90% seen once; the top ten hold 2.5% to 3%. The source of this sequence is an adult in good health. This specimen consisted of peripheral blood, obtained on day 0 of AZD1222 vaccination. This chain connects TRBV18 to TRBJ2-7; 10 positions agree with TRBD1. CDR3 coding DNA: TGTGCCAGCGCGACCGGGACAGGGGAGACCTACGAGCAGTACTTC. It is translated as CASATGTGETYEQYF.